The sample holds a few counts of the clone carrying this T cell receptor (beta chain). Measured with immunoSEQ multiplex PCR; TCRdb has only the in-frame clones, and not every one. The data show 13,000 to 15,000 clones, with around 69% seen just once and 7.5% held by the top ten. This entry belongs to a study of immune cell composition in non-small cell lung cancer. J lost 7 bases, V lost 4 bases, and 9 bases had no gene match. The CDR3 is made up of 15 amino acids. The germline V gene has CDR1 SEHNR and CDR2 FQNEAQ (reference sequence). The specimen was lung tumor tissue. The chain joins TRBV7-9 to TRBJ1-2; 10 nucleotides align to TRBD1. This TCR derives from a human donor with non-small cell lung cancer. The CDR3: CASSSRDRGLFGYTF. CDR3 nucleotide sequence: TGTGCCAGCAGCTCCCGGGACAGGGGTCTTTTTGGCTACACCTTC. The full variable domain, in which reference TRBV7-9 and TRBJ1-2 provide the parts outside the CDR3, is DTGVSQNPRHKITKRGQNVTFRCDPISEHNRLYWYRQTLGQGPEFLTYFQNEAQLEKSRLLSDRFSAERPKGSFSTLEIQRTEQGDSAMYLCASSSRDRGLFGYTFGSGTRLTVV.